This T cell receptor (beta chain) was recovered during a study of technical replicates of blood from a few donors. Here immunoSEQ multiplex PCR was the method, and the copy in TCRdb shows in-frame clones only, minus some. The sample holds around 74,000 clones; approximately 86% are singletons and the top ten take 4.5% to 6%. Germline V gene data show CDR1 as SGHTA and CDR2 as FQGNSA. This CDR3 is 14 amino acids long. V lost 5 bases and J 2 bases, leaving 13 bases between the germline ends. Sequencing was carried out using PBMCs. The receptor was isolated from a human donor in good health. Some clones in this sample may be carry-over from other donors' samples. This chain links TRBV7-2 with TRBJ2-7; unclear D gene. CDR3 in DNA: TGTGCCAGCAGCCCTCAGTCCCAACCCTACGAGCAGTACTTC. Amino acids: CASSPQSQPYEQYF.